This TCR beta chain was found in a study of shared clonotypes between healthy human individuals (dated by TCRdb to the early 2020s). In the study overall: Two women and three men aged 18 to 49 years were included in the cohort. For each donor, CD4 naive and CD4 memory were each run on three plates, CD8 naive on two plates, and CD8 memory on one plate. To estimate repertoire size and how much clonotypes are shared between individuals, the study performed deep sequencing of blood TCR repertoires from about five healthy adults. Different laboratories and diverse techniques were used to prepare libraries and sequence TCR repertoires, to increase sequencing depth and limit assay-specific biases. Between about 0.94 and 8.9 billion PBMCs per donor were obtained by leukapheresis.

Regarding this clone: Its antigen has not been determined. No much larger clone is present one base from it, and per-base qualities are unavailable.

Counted from cysteine to phenylalanine, this CDR3 has 15 amino acids. The entry retains the CDR3 DNA only, 45 bases that are in frame from base 1. V loses 4 bases of germline sequence and J loses 0 bases, and the interval between the two ends is 11 bases. According to the germline V gene, CDR1 reads SGHRS and CDR2 reads YFSETQ. Using the deep immunoSEQ assay, multiplex PCR amplified TCR CDR3 regions from genomic DNA. Extracted genomic DNA from each cell subset was distributed evenly across all wells of several immunoSEQ 96-well plates, and each plate was treated as a replicate. For sorted subsets, approximately 210 ng of genomic DNA, equivalent to 30,000 or so T cell genomes, went into each replicate PCR. Purified libraries were measured with a Qubit 3.0 fluorometer, size-checked on a Bioanalyzer 2100, and measured again with the KAPA Library Quantification kit. Every immunoSEQ 96-well plate was sequenced on a dedicated single-read 150-cycle Illumina NextSeq 550 flow cell. Processing in the source paper ran as follows. The immunoSEQ output contained only junctional sequences without quality scores, so filtering could not match that applied to full-length reads. To assign V/J genes and CDR3, sequences were annotated against IMGT germline references using PyIR, a Python wrapper for IgBLAST v1.9. Reads were filtered out if the reads had weak V/J assignments (E-value above 1e-6), no CDR3, stop codons, out-of-frame junctions, or ambiguous translated residues. V3J clonotypes were defined by identical inferred V gene, J gene, and CDR3 amino acid sequence. To compute the percentage overlap between repertoires, the number of shared unique clonotypes was divided by the size of the smaller repertoire. Three approaches were used to assess repertoire richness: RTK rarefaction, the Chao1 estimator, and Recon v2.1 estimates of unobserved clonotypes. Generation probabilities for all TCRbeta clonotypes obtained by the gDNA method from a handful of donors were computed using OLGA. Sourced from immuneACCESS, this table was stored by TCRdb with only in-frame sequences that have V and J called. A share of the clones is absent; for the studies checked, an unresolved V gene accounts for under half, and the remainder has no known explanation. V and J calls and clone size are those listed in that table; D and trimming were worked out from the DNA. The sample records 1.5 million to 2.5 million clones, approximately 95% of which are singletons. The top ten clones comprise 1% to 1.5% of the sample.

What the study reported, not specific to this receptor: Sharing across several donors was observed for approximately 4.6% of naive CD4, over 3% of naive CD8, 2.3% of memory CD4, and over 0.3% of memory CD8 clonotypes. Larger estimated clonotype richness was generally found for naive subsets than for memory subsets. Even with the large sequencing depth, rarefaction of the sorted-subset datasets indicated that sequencing was incomplete. Clonotypes shared by all four sorted-subset donors showed higher generation probabilities than non-shared clonotypes. The genetic and exposure-history diversity represented was limited by the small number of donors. Sampling was restricted to blood, and TCR repertoires in tissues likely differ from the TCR repertoires found in blood. Pairwise subsampling led to the expectation that sequencing depth would affect the degree of clonotype sharing among donors.

For the CD8 naive samples, CD45RO-negative cells were positively selected for CCR7, yielding a CD45RA+CCR7+ population from which TemRA cells were excluded. Healthy HIV-negative adults with no recently reported acute infections or vaccinations were included as donors. Only Caucasian adults living in Nashville, Tennessee, USA were represented among the donors. Blood was collected by leukapheresis, and PBMCs were isolated by Ficoll-Histopaque density gradient centrifugation and then cryopreserved in liquid nitrogen vapor phase. Analytical flow cytometry was used to check the purity and quantity of each magnetically sorted T cell population. Genomic DNA was isolated from each sorted fraction and quantified by UV absorbance on a Nanodrop 2000c.

Sequencing input: naive CD8+ T cells sorted from blood. In light of the paper, this sample's cell subset or site label describes: CD45RA+CCR7+. The rearranged segments are TRBV5-1 and TRBJ2-1; tentative D gene TRBD1, with 6 bases matching. The receptor was derived from a man aged 18-30 years in good health. In nucleotides, the sequence is TGCGCCAGCAGCAACACAGGGATCTCCTACAATGAGCAGTTCTTC. Protein translation: CASSNTGISYNEQFF. Beyond the CDR3, the reference TRBV5-1 and TRBJ2-1 genes provide the residues; the full variable domain reads: KAGVTQTPRYLIKTRGQQVTLSCSPISGHRSVSWYQQTPGQGLQFLFEYFSETQRNKGNFPGRFSGRQFSNSRSEMNVSTLELGDSALYLCASSNTGISYNEQFFGPGTRLTVL.